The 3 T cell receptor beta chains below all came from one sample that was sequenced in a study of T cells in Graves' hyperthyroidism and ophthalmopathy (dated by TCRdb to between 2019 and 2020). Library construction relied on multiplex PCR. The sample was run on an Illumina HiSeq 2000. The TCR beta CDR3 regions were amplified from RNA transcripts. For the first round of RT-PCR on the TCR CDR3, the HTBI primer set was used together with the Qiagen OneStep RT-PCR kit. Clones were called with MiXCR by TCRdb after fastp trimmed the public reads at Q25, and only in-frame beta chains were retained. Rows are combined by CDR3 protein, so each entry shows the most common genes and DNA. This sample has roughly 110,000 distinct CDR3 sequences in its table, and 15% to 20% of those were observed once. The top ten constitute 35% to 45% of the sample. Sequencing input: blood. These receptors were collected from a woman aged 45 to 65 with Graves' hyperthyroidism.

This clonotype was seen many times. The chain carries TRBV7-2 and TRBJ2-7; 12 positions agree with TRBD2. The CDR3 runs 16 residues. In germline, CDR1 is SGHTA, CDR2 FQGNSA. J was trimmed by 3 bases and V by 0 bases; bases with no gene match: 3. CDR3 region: CASSLATSGSSYEQYF. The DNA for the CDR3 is TGTGCCAGCAGCTTAGCGACTAGCGGGAGCAGCTACGAGCAGTACTTC.

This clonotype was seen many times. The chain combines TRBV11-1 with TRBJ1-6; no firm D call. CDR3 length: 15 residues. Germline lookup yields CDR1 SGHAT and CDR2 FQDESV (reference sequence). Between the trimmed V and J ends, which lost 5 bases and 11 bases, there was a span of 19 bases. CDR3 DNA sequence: TGTGCCAGCAGCACCTCCTCGGGCCGGCTGGCACCCCTCCACTTT. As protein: CASSTSSGRLAPLHF.

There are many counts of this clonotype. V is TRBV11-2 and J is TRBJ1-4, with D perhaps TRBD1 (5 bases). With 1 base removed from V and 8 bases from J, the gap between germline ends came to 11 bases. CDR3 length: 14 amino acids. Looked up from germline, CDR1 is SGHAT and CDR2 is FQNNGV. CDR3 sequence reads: CASSLGGGWEKLFF. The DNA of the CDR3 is TGTGCCAGCAGCTTAGGGGGGGGTTGGGAAAAACTGTTTTTT. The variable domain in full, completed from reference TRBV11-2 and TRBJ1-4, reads EAGVAQSPRYKIIEKRQSVAFWCNPISGHATLYWYQQILGQGPKLLIQFQNNGVVDDSQLPKDRFSAERLKGVDSTLKIQPAKLEDSAVYLCASSLGGGWEKLFFGSGTQLSVL.